This entry describes one T cell receptor beta chain. The target antigen is unknown. This sample was taken from a study of shared clonotypes between healthy human individuals. As processed by the authors: ImmunoSEQ yielded junction-only sequences lacking quality scores, so filtering differed. Produced via immunoSEQ multiplex PCR; TCRdb's table is partial and in-frame only. V, J and clone size derive from that table, while D and trimming were established from the DNA sequence. The table lists roughly 1,100,000 clones, roughly 70% of them singletons. Findings of the study overall: Some naive CD4 clonotypes, 4.5% to 5.5%, turned up in common across four donors.

Germline loops: CDR1 LGHNT, CDR2 FRNRAP. The CDR3 covers 12 residues. Trimming cost V 7 bases and J 6 bases, with 12 bases left between them. From CD4+ cells came CD45RA+ naive and CD45RA-negative memory subsets. The receptor's source is a young man in good health. The sample consisted of memory CD4+ T cells sorted from blood. As for subset: CD45RA-negative fraction. The rearrangement joins TRBV12-5 to TRBJ2-5, with D maybe TRBD1 (5 bases). The CDR3 nucleotides are TGTGCTAGTGCCTCCGACAGACAGACCCAGTACTTC. This sequence encodes CASASDRQTQYF.